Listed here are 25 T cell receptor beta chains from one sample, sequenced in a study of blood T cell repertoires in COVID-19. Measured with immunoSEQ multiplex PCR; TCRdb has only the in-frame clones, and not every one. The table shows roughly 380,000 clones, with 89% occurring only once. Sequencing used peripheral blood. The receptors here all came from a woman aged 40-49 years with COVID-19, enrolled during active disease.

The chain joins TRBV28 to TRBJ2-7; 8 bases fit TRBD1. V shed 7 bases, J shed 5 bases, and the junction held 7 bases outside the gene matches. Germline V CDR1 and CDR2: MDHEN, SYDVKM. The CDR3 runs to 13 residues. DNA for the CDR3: TGTGCCAGCATGGGCAGGGGGCTTGACGAGCAGTACTTC. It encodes CASMGRGLDEQYF.

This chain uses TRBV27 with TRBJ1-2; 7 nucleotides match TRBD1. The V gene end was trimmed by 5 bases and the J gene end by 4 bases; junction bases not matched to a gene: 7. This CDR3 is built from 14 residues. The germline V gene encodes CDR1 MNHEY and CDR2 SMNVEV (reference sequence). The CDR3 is CASSPLQGSYGYTF. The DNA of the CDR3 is TGTGCCAGCAGTCCCTTACAGGGGAGCTATGGCTACACCTTC.

The CDR3 nucleotides read TGTGCCTGGAGCAACGGGAGGGCCAACACTGAAGCTTTCTTT. This sequence encodes CAWSNGRANTEAFF. This sequence joins TRBV30 and TRBJ1-1; D is ambiguous. Trimming pared 3 bases from V and 2 bases from J, leaving 13 bases between. This CDR3 has 14 residues. Germline V CDR1 and CDR2: GTSNPN, SVGIG (reference sequence).

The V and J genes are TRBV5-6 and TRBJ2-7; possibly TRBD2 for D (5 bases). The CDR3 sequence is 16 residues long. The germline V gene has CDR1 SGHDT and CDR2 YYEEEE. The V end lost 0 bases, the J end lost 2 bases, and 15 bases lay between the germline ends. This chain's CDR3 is CASSLEGQRSPYEQYF. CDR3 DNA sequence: TGTGCCAGCAGCTTGGAAGGGCAGCGGTCCCCCTACGAGCAGTACTTC.

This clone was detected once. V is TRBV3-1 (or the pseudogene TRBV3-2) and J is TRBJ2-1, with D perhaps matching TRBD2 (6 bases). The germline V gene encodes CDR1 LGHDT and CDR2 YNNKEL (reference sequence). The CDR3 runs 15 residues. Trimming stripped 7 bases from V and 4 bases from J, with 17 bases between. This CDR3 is CASTAPGDGYNEQFF. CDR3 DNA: TGTGCCAGCACCGCCCCGGGGGACGGGTACAATGAGCAGTTCTTC.

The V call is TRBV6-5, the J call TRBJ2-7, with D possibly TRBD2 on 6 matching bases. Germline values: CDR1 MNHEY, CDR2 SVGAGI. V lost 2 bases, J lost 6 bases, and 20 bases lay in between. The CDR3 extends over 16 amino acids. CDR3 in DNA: TGTGCCAGCAGTTACGGGGTACTACCGTTCGGGGGCGAGCAGTACTTC. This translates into CASSYGVLPFGGEQYF.

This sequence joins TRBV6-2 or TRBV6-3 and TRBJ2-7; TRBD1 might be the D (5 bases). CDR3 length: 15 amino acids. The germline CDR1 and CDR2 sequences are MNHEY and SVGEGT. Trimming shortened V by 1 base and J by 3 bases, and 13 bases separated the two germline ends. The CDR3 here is CASSYFAGNLYEQYF. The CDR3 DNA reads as TGTGCCAGCAGTTACTTCGCAGGGAACCTCTACGAGCAGTACTTC.

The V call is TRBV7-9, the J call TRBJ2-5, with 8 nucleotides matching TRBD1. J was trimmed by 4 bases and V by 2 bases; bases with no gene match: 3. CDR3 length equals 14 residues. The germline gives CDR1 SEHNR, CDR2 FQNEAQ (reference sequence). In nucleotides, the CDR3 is TGTGCCAGCAGCTTATCTACAGGGGGAGAGACCCAGTACTTC. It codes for CASSLSTGGETQYF. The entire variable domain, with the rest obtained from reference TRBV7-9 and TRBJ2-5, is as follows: DTGVSQNPRHKITKRGQNVTFRCDPISEHNRLYWYRQTLGQGPEFLTYFQNEAQLEKSRLLSDRFSAERPKGSFSTLEIQRTEQGDSAMYLCASSLSTGGETQYFGPGTRLLVL.

The CDR3 loop is CASSYSTGGLQETQYF. In DNA, the CDR3 is TGTGCCAGCAGTTACTCGACCGGGGGTCTACAAGAGACCCAGTACTTC. The gene calls are TRBV6-2 or TRBV6-3 and TRBJ2-5; a possible D gene is TRBD2 (6 bases). Trimming took off 0 bases at V and 2 bases at J, with 13 bases between the two ends. This CDR3 is 16 amino acids long. CDR1 is MNHEY, CDR2 SVGEGT, per germline.

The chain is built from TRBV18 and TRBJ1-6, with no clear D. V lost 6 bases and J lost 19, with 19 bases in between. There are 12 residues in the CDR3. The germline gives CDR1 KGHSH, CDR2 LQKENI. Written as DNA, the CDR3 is TGTGCCAGCTCCCAAGACACCCTGGGTTTACACTTT. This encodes CASSQDTLGLHF.

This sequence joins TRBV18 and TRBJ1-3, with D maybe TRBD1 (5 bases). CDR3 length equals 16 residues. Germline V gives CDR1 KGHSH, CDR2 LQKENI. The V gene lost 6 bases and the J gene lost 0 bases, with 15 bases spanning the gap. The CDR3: CASSDTQVDSGNTIYF. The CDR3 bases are TGTGCCAGCTCGGACACACAAGTCGACTCTGGAAACACCATATATTTT.

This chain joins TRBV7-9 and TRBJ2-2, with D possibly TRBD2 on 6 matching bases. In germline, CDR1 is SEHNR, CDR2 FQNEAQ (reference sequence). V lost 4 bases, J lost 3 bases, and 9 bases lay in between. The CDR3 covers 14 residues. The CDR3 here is CASSSGLYTGELFF. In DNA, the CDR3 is TGTGCCAGCAGCTCCGGACTATACACCGGGGAGCTGTTTTTT.

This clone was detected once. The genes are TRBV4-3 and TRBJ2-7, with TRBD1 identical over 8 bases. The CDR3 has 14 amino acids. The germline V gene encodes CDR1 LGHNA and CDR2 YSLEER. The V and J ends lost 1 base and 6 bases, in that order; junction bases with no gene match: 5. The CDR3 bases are TGCGCCAGCAGCCAAGCAGGGGGCAGTTTCGAGCAGTACTTC. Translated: CASSQAGGSFEQYF.

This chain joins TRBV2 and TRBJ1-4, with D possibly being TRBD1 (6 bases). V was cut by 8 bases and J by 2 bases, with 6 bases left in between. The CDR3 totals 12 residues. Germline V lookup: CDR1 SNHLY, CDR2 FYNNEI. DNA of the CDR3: TGTGCCAGCCAGGGGACTAATGAAAAACTGTTTTTT. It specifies CASQGTNEKLFF.

CDR3 protein: CASSLDRSSGNTIYF. The CDR3 region has the DNA TGCGCCAGCAGCTTGGATCGGAGCTCTGGAAACACCATATATTTT. The chain has TRBV5-1 and TRBJ1-3; D remains ambiguous. V was pared by 0 bases and J by 0 bases, with 7 bases between. CDR1 SGHRS and CDR2 YFSETQ come from the germline V gene. The CDR3 is 15 amino acids. The full variable domain, completed using reference TRBV5-1 and TRBJ1-3, is KAGVTQTPRYLIKTRGQQVTLSCSPISGHRSVSWYQQTPGQGLQFLFEYFSETQRNKGNFPGRFSGRQFSNSRSEMNVSTLELGDSALYLCASSLDRSSGNTIYFGEGSWLTVV.

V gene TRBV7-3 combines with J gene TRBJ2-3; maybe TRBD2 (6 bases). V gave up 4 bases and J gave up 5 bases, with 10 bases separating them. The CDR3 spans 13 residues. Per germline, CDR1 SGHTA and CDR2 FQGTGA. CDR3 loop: CASSWRGVDTQYF. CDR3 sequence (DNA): TGTGCCAGCAGCTGGAGGGGTGTAGATACGCAGTATTTT.

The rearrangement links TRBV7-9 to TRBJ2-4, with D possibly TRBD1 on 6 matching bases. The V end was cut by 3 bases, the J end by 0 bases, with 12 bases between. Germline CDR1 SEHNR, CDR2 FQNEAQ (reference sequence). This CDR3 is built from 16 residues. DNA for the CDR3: TGTGCCAGCAGCTTTCCCTTGGACAGAGCCAAAAACATTCAGTACTTC. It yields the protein CASSFPLDRAKNIQYF.

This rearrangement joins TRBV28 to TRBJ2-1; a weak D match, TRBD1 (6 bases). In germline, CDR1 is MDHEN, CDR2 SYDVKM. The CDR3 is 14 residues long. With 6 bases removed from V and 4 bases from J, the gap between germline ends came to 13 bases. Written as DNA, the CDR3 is TGTGCCAGCAGGTCGAACAGGGTATACAATGAGCAGTTCTTC. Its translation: CASRSNRVYNEQFF.

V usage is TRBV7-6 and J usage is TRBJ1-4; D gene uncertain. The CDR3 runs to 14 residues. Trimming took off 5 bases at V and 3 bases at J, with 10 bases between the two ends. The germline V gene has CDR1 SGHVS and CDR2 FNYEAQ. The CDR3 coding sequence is TGTGCCAGCAGCCCTAGGTACTCTAATGAAAAACTGTTTTTT. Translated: CASSPRYSNEKLFF.

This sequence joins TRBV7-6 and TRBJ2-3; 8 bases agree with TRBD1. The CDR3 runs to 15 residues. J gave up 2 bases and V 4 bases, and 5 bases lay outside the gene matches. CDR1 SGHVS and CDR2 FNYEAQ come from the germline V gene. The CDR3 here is CASSSGQVNTDTQYF. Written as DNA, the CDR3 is TGTGCCAGCAGCTCGGGACAGGTGAACACAGATACGCAGTATTTT. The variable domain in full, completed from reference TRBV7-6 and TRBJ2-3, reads GAGVSQSPRYKVTKRGQDVALRCDPISGHVSLYWYRQALGQGPEFLTYFNYEAQQDKSGLPNDRFSAERPEGSISTLTIQRTEQRDSAMYRCASSSGQVNTDTQYFGPGTRLTVL.

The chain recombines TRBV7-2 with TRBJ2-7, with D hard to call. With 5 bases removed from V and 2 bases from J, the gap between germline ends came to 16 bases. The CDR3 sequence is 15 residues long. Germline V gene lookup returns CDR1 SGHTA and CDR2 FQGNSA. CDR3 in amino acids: CASSPTPGLTYEQYF. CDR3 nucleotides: TGTGCCAGCAGCCCGACGCCAGGATTAACCTACGAGCAGTACTTC.

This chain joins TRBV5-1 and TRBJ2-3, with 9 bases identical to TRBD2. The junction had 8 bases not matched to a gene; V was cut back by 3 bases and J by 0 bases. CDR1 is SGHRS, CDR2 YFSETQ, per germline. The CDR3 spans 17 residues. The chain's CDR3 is CASSSGTSRASTDTQYF. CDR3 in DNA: TGCGCCAGCAGCTCCGGGACTAGCCGGGCTAGCACAGATACGCAGTATTTT.

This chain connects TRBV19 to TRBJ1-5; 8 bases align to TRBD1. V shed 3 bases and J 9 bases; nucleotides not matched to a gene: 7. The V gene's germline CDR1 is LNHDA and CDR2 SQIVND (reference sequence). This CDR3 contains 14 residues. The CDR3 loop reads CASSMGDRRGPQHF. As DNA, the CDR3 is TGTGCCAGTAGTATGGGGGACAGGCGAGGGCCCCAGCATTTT.

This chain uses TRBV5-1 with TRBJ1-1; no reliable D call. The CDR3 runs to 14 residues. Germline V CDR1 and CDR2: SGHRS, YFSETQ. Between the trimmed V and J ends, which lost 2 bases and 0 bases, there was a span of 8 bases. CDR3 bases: TGCGCCAGCAGCTTTATGGAGGTGAACACTGAAGCTTTCTTT. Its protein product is CASSFMEVNTEAFF.

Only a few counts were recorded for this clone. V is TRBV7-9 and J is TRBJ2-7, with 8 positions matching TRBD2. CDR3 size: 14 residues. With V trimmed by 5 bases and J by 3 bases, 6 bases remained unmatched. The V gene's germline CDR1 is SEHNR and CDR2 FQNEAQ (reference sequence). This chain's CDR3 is CASSPGGFGYEQYF. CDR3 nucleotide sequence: TGTGCCAGCAGCCCGGGGGGGTTCGGCTACGAGCAGTACTTC. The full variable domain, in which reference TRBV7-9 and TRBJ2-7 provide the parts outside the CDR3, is DTGVSQNPRHKITKRGQNVTFRCDPISEHNRLYWYRQTLGQGPEFLTYFQNEAQLEKSRLLSDRFSAERPKGSFSTLEIQRTEQGDSAMYLCASSPGGFGYEQYFGPGTRLTVT.